This TCR beta chain was obtained from a study of T-cell memory formation after mild COVID-19. The CDR3 totals 14 residues. With 5 bases clipped from V and 6 bases from J, the junction kept 3 bases outside the gene matches. CDR1 is SEHNR, CDR2 FQNEAQ, per germline (reference sequence). TCRdb itself ran the 5' RACE reads through MiXCR, one entry per CDR3 protein. Among under 110,000 distinct CDR3 sequences listed, approximately 17% were seen once. In its sample, this clonotype was seen a few times. This TCR was recovered from an adult woman who had mild COVID-19 (a few samples of this study predate the infection). Cell type and time point are not known. Sequencing used PBMCs or a T cell subset sorted from them (not recorded which). The V and J genes are TRBV7-9 and TRBJ2-2; 10 nucleotides match TRBD2. This CDR3 is CASSPAGGAGELFF. The CDR3 nucleotides are TGTGCCAGCAGCCCAGCGGGAGGGGCCGGGGAGCTGTTTTTT.